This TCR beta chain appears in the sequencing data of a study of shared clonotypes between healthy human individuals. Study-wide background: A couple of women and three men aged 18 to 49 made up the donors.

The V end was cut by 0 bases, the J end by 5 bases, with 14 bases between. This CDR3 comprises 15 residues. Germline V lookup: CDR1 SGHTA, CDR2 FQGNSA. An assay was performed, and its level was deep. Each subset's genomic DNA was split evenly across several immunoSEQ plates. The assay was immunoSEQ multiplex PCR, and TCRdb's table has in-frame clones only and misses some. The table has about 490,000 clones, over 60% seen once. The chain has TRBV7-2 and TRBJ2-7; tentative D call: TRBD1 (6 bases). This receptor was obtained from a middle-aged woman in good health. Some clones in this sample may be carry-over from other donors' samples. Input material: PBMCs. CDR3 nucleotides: TGTGCCAGCAGCTTAGCTAGCAGGGGTCCCCACGAGCAGTACTTC. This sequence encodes CASSLASRGPHEQYF.